This passage covers 9 T cell receptor beta chains from one sample sequenced in a study of blood T cell repertoires in COVID-19. The data were produced by immunoSEQ multiplex PCR, yet TCRdb's version contains in-frame clones alone and is incomplete. Of about 47,000 clones in the sample, more than 75% were seen once. The sequenced sample was peripheral blood. These receptors came from a human donor with acute or convalescent COVID-19. The donor label of this sample is uncertain.

In its sample, this clone was seen a few times. This rearrangement joins TRBV15 to TRBJ1-3; the D is unclear. Trimming left V 6 bases short and J 2 bases short, with 5 bases between. Per the germline V gene, CDR1 is LNHNV and CDR2 is YYDKDF (reference sequence). CDR3 size: 12 residues. The CDR3 DNA follows: TGTGCCACCAGTCGGGCTGGAAACACCATATATTTT. As protein: CATSRAGNTIYF. Filled out from reference TRBV15 and TRBJ1-3, the complete variable domain reads DAMVIQNPRYQVTQFGKPVTLSCSQTLNHNVMYWYQQKSSQAPKLLFHYYDKDFNNEADTPDNFQSRRPNTSFCFLDIRSPGLGDTAMYLCATSRAGNTIYFGEGSWLTVV.

The gene calls are TRBV6-5 and TRBJ2-7, with 8 bases matching TRBD1. Germline CDR1 is MNHEY and CDR2 is SVGAGI. With 6 bases clipped from V and 1 base from J, the junction kept 2 bases outside the gene matches. The CDR3 totals 13 residues. CDR3: CASRQGESYEQYF. DNA of the CDR3: TGTGCCAGCAGACAGGGGGAATCCTACGAGCAGTACTTC.

This clone was recorded only once. This chain joins TRBV7-6 and TRBJ2-3; 14 nucleotides line up with TRBD2. The CDR3 extends over 16 amino acids. Germline trimming cut 5 bases from V and 1 base from J; bases unmatched to any gene: 2. Per germline, CDR1 SGHVS and CDR2 FNYEAQ. The CDR3: CASSLGLAGGTDTQYF. CDR3 nucleotides: TGTGCCAGCAGCCTGGGACTAGCGGGGGGCACAGATACGCAGTATTTT.

The chain carries TRBV27 and TRBJ2-3; TRBD2 agrees at 10 bases. The CDR3 loop spans 14 amino acids. Trimming removed 3 bases from V and 5 bases from J; junction bases left unmatched: 2. Germline V gene lookup returns CDR1 MNHEY and CDR2 SMNVEV (reference sequence). The CDR3, as DNA: TGTGCCAGCAGTTTTGGACTAGCGGTAGATACGCAGTATTTT. The encoded protein is CASSFGLAVDTQYF.

The V and J genes are TRBV7-3 and TRBJ1-1, with 7 bases fitting TRBD1. Trimming removed 5 bases from V and 1 base from J; junction bases left unmatched: 1. Germline assignment: CDR1 SGHTA and CDR2 FQGTGA. This CDR3 contains 13 residues. CDR3 loop: CASSNRGNTEAFF. CDR3 coding DNA: TGTGCCAGCAGCAACAGGGGGAACACTGAAGCTTTCTTT.

The chain employs TRBV5-4 and TRBJ2-6; 7 bases map to TRBD1. Trimming cost V 4 bases and J 0 bases; bases outside gene matches: 4. The CDR3 spans 16 residues. Germline assignment: CDR1 SGHNT and CDR2 YYREEE (reference sequence). CDR3 sequence reads: CASSLGQPSGANVLTF. The CDR3 DNA is TGTGCCAGCAGCCTGGGACAGCCCTCTGGGGCCAACGTCCTGACTTTC.

The rearrangement joins TRBV7-2 to TRBJ2-1, with no clear D. CDR1 SGHTA and CDR2 FQGNSA come from the germline V gene. CDR3 length equals 11 residues. Trimming left V 5 bases short and J 7 bases short, with 6 bases between. CDR3 sequence: CASSVTNEQFF. CDR3 DNA: TGTGCCAGCAGCGTTACTAATGAGCAGTTCTTC.

This chain connects TRBV7-2 to TRBJ2-3; 7 bases are shared with TRBD2. CDR3 length: 15 amino acids. Germline loops: CDR1 SGHTA, CDR2 FQGNSA. V was pared by 3 bases and J by 0 bases, with 3 bases of the junction left unmatched. CDR3 residues: CASSFERESTDTQYF. The CDR3 region has the DNA TGTGCCAGCAGCTTCGAGCGGGAAAGCACAGATACGCAGTATTTT.

The chain joins TRBV27 to TRBJ2-3; TRBD2 matches 9 bases. The CDR3 runs 17 residues. V lost 8 bases, J lost 0 bases, and 12 bases stayed unmatched. The germline V gene encodes CDR1 MNHEY and CDR2 SMNVEV (reference sequence). The CDR3 coding sequence is TGTGCCAGCCTCCCGGGCCGACTAGCGGCTAGCACAGATACGCAGTATTTT. Encoded protein: CASLPGRLAASTDTQYF.